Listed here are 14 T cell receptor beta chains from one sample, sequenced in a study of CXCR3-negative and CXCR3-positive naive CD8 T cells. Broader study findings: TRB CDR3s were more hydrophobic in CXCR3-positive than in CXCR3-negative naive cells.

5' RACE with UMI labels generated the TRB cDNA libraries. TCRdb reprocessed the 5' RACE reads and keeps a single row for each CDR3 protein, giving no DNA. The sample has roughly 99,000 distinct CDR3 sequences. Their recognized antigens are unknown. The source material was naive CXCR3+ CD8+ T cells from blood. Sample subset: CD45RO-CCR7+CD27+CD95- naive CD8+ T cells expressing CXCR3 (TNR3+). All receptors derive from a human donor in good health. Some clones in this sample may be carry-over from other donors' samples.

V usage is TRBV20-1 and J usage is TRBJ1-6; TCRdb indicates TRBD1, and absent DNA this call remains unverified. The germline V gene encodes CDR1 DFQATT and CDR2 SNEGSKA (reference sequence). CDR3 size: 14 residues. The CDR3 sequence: CSARDDRYDSPLHF.

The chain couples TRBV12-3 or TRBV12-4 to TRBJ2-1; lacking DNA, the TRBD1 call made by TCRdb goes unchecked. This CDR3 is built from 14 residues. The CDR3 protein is CASSEMGGDNEQFF.

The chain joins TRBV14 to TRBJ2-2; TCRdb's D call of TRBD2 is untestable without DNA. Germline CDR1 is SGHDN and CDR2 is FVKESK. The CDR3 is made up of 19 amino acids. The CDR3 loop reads CASSQDRLAGGPDTGELFF. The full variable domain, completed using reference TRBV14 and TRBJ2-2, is EAGVTQFPSHSVIEKGQTVTLRCDPISGHDNLYWYRRVMGKEIKFLLHFVKESKQDESGMPNNRFLAERTGGTYSTLKVQPAELEDSGVYFCASSQDRLAGGPDTGELFFGEGSRLTVL.

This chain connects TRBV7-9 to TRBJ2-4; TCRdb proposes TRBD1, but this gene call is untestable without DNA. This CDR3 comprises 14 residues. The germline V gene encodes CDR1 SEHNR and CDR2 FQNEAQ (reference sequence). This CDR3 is CASSPPGAKNIQYF.

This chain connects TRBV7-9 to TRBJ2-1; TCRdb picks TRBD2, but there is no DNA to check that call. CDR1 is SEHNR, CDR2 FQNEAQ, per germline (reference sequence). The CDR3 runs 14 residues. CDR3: CASSLLEGWDEQFF.

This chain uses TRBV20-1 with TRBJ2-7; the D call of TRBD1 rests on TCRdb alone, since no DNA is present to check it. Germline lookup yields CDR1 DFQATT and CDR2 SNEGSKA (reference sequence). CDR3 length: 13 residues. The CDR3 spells CSARRAGSYEQYF.

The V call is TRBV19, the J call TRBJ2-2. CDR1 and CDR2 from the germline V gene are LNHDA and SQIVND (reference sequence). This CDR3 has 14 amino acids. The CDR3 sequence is CASSKHAGTGELFF.

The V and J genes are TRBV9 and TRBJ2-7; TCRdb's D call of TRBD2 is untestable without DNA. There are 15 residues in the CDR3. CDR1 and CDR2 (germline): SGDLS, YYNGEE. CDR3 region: CASSVASGSRYEQYF.

The CDR3 loop is CASSPPGRNTEAFF. This rearrangement joins TRBV18 to TRBJ1-1. CDR1 is KGHSH, CDR2 LQKENI, per germline. This CDR3 is 14 amino acids long.

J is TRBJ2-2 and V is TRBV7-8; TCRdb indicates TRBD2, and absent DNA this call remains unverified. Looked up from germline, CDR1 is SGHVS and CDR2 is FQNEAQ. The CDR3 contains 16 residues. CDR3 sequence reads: CATHNGRPNKAEELFF.

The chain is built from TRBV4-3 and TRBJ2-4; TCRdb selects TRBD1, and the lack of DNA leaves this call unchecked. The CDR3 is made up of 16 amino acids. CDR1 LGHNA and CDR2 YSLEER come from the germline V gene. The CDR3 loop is CASSQDKSGGGNIQYF.

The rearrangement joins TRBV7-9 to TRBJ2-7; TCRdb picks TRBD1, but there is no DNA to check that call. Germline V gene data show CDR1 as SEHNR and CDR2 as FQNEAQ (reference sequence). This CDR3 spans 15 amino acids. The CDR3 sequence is CASSTTPRERGEQYF.

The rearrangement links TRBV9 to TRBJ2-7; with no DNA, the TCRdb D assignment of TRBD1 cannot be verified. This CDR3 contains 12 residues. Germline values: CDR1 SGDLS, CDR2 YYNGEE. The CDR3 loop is CASSGGQGDLYF.

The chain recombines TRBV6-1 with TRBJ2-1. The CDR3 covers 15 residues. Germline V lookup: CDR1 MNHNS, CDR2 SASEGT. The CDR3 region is CASSGSLDTYNEQFF.